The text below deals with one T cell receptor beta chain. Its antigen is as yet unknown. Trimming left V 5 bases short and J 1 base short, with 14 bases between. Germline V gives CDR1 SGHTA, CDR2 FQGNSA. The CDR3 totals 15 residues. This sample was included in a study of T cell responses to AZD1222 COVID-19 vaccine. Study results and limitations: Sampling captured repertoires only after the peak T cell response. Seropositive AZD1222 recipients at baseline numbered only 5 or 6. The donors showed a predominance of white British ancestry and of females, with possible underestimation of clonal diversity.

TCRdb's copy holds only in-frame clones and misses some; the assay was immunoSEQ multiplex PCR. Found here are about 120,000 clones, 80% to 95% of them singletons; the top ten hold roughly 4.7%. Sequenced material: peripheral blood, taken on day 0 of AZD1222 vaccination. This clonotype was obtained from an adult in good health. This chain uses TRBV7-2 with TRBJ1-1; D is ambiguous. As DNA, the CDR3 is TGTGCCAGCAGCGCTTCCGGGAGGAAGAACACTGAAGCTTTCTTT. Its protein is CASSASGRKNTEAFF. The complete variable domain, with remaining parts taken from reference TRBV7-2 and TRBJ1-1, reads GAGVSQSPSNKVTEKGKDVELRCDPISGHTALYWYRQSLGQGLEFLIYFQGNSAPDKSGLPSDRFSAERTGGSVSTLTIQRTQQEDSAVYLCASSASGRKNTEAFFGQGTRLTVV.